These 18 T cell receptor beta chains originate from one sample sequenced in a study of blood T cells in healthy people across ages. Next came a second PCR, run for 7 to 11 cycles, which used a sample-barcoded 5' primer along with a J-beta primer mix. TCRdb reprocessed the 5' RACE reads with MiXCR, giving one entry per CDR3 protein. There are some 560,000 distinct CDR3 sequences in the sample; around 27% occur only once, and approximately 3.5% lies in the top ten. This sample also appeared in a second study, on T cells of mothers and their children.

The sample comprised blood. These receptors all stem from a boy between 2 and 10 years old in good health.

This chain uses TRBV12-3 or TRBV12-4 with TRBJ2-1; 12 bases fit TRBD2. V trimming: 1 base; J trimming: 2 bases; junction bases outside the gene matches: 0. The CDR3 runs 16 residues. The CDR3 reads CASSLGTSGAYNEQFF. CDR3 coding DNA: TGTGCCAGCAGTTTAGGGACTAGCGGGGCCTACAATGAGCAGTTCTTC.

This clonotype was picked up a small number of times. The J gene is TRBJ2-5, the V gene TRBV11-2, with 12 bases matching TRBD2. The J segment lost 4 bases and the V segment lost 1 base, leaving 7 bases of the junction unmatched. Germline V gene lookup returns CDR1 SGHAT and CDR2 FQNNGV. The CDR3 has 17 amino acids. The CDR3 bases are TGTGCCAGCAGCTTAGCGCTACTAGCGGGAGGTGGAGAGACCCAGTACTTC. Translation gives CASSLALLAGGGETQYF.

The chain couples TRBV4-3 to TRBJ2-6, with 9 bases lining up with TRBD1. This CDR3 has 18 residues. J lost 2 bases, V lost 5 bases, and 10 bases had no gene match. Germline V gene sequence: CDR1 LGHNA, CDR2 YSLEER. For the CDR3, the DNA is TGCGCCAGCAGCTGGGCCGGGACAGGGTCTGCTGGGGCCAACGTCCTGACTTTC. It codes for CASSWAGTGSAGANVLTF.

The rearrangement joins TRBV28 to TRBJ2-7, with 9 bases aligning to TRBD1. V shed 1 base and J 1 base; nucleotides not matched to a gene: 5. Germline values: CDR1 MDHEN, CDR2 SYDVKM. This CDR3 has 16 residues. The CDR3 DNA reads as TGTGCCAGCAGTTTATCCCGGGACAGGGCATCCTACGAGCAGTACTTC. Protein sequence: CASSLSRDRASYEQYF.

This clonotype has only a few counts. The CDR3 loop is CAWTPGLAKNIQYF. CDR3 DNA: TGTGCCTGGACTCCCGGGCTAGCCAAAAACATTCAGTACTTC. The chain couples TRBV30 to TRBJ2-4; D gene unclear. Germline CDR1 and CDR2: GTSNPN and SVGIG (reference sequence). This CDR3 comprises 14 residues. V lost 4 bases, J lost 0 bases, and 10 bases lay in between.

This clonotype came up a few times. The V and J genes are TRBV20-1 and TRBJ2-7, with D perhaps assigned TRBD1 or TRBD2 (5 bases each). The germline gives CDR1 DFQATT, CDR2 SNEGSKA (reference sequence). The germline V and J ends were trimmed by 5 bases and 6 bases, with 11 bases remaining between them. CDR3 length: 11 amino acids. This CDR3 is CSAQGGGEQYF. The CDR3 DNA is TGCAGTGCTCAAGGTGGGGGCGAGCAGTACTTC.

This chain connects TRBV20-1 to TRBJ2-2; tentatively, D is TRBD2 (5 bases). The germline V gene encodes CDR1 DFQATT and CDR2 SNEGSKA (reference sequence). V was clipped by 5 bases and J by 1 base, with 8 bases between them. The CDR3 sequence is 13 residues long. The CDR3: CSARSGNTGELFF. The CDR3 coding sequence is TGCAGTGCTCGCAGCGGGAACACCGGGGAGCTGTTTTTT.

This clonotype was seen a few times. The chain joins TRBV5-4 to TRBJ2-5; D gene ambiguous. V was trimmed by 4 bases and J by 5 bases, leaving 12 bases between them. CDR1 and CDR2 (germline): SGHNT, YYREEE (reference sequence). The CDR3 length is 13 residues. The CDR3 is CASSVGTTETQYF. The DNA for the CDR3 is TGTGCCAGCAGCGTCGGTACTACGGAGACCCAGTACTTC.

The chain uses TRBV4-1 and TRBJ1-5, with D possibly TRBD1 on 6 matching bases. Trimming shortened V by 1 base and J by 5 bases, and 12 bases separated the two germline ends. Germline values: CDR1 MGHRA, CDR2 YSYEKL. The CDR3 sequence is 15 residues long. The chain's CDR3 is CASSQVAGGHQPQHF. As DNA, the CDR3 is TGCGCCAGCAGCCAAGTAGCTGGGGGCCATCAGCCCCAGCATTTT.

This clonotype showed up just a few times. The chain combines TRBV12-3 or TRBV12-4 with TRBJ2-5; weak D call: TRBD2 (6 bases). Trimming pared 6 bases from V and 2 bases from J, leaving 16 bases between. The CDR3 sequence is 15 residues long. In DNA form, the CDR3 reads TGTGCCAGCAGCCCTTCTCCGGAGGGGCAAGAGACCCAGTACTTC. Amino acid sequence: CASSPSPEGQETQYF.

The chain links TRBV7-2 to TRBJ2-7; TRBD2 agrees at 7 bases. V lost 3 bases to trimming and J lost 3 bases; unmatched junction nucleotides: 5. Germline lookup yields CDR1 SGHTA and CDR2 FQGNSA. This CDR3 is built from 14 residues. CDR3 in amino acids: CASSLGLKFYEQYF. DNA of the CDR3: TGTGCCAGCAGCTTGGGACTAAAATTCTACGAGCAGTACTTC.

The CDR3 DNA reads as TGTGCCAGCAGCTTAGTTCGGTCAGCTGAAGCTTTCTTT. It translates to CASSLVRSAEAFF. The chain recombines TRBV13 with TRBJ1-1; no reliable D call. The CDR3 is 13 residues long. Germline V lookup: CDR1 PRHDT, CDR2 FYEKMQ (reference sequence). The V end was cut by 1 base, the J end by 6 bases, with 9 bases between.

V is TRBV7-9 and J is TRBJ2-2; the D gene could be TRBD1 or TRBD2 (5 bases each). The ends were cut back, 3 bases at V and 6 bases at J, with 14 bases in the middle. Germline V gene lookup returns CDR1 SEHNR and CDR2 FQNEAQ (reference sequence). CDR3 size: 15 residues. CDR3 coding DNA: TGTGCCAGCAGCTTCCCTGGTGGGGGATCCGGGGAGCTGTTTTTT. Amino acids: CASSFPGGGSGELFF.

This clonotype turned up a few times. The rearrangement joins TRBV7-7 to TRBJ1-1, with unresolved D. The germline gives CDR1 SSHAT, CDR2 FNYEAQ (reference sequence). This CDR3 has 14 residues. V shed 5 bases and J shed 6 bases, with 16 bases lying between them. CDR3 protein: CASSVDGPGAEAFF. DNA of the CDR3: TGTGCCAGCAGCGTAGACGGCCCAGGAGCTGAAGCTTTCTTT.

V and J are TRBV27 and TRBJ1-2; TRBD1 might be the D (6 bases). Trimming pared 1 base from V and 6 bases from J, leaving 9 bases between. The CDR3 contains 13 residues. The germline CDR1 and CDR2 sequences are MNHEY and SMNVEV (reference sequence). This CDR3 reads CASSLLGGNGYTF. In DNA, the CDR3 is TGTGCCAGCAGTTTATTGGGGGGCAATGGCTACACCTTC.

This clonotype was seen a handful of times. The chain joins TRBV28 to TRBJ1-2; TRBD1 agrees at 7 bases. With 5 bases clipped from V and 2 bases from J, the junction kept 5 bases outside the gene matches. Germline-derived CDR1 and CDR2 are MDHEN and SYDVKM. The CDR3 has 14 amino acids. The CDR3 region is CASSALTGNYGYTF. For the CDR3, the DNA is TGTGCCAGCAGTGCCCTGACAGGGAACTATGGCTACACCTTC.

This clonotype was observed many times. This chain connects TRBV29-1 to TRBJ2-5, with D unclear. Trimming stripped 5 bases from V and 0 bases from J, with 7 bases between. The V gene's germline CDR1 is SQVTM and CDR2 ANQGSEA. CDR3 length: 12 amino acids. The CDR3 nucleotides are TGCAGCGTTAGAAGCAACCAAGAGACCCAGTACTTC. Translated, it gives CSVRSNQETQYF. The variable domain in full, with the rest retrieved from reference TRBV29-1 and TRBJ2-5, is SAVISQKPSRDICQRGTSLTIQCQVDSQVTMMFWYRQQPGQSLTLIATANQGSEATYESGFVIDKFPISRPNLTFSTLTVSNMSPEDSSIYLCSVRSNQETQYFGPGTRLLVL.

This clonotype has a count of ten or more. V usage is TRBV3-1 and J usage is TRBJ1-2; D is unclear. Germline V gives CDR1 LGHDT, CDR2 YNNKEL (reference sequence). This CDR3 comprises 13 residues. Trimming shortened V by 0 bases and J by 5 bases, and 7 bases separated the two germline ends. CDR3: CASSQEGGYGYTF. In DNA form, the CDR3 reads TGTGCCAGCAGCCAAGAAGGAGGGTATGGCTACACCTTC.